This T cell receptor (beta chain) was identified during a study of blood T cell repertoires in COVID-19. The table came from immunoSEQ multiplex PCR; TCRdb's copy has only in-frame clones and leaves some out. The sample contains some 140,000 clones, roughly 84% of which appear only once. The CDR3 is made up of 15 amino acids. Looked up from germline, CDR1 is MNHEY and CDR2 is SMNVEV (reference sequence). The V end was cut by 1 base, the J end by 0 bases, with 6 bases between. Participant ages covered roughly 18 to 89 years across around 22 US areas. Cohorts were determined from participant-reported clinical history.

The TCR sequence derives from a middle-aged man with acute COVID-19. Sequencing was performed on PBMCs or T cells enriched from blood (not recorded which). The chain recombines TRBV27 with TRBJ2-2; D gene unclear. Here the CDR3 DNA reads TGTGCCAGCAGTTTATATAGATCGAACACCGGGGAGCTGTTTTTT. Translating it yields CASSLYRSNTGELFF.